What follows is one T cell receptor beta chain and its context. Some clones are missing from TCRdb's copy, which holds only in-frame ones; the method was immunoSEQ multiplex PCR. The sample has millions of clones, approximately 93% seen once; the top ten hold approximately 0.4%. The data originate from a study of shared clonotypes between healthy human individuals. The overall study: The donor pool was made up of a couple of women and a few men aged 18 to 49.

The source is a man younger than 35 in good health. Some clones in this sample may be carry-over from other donors' samples. Sequencing was carried out using naive CD4+ T cells from PBMCs. Described subset: CD45RA+ positively selected.

The CDR3 protein is CASLAMFF. The CDR3 DNA reads TGTGCCAGCCTGGCGATGTTTTTT. The J gene is TRBJ2-2, the V gene TRBV6-5; no firm D call. Germline assignment: CDR1 MNHEY and CDR2 SVGAGI. The CDR3 sequence is 8 residues long. The germline V and J ends were trimmed by 8 bases and 15 bases, with 7 bases remaining between them.